What follows is one T cell receptor (beta chain) and its context. This sample stems from a study of blood T cell repertoires in COVID-19. The overall study: Sites across the United States, Italy and Spain contributed samples from acute and convalescent COVID-19.

Original data processing: Estimates of nucleated cell counts were drawn from the amplification of reference gene primers. Repertoires were generated with immunoSEQ multiplex PCR, while TCRdb's copy carries only in-frame clones and drops some. V and J calls and clone size are given by that table; D and trimming were obtained from the DNA. The profile shows about 240,000 clones, more than 75% of them singletons. Sequenced: peripheral blood. This TCR was recovered from a woman in her twenties or thirties who had recovered from COVID-19.

The DNA of the CDR3 is TGTGCTAGTGGTTTGGTACACGGCGCCGGGGGGGCGGGGTTCTTC. Its protein is CASGLVHGAGGAGFF. The chain employs TRBV12-5 and TRBJ2-1; 8 bases are shared with TRBD2. Trimming cost V 0 bases and J 15 bases; bases outside gene matches: 13. Germline lookup yields CDR1 LGHNT and CDR2 FRNRAP. CDR3 size: 15 residues.